This TCR beta chain was found in a study of CD8+ T cells in alopecia areata. The treatment was: oral pan-JAK inhibitor, 5-10 mg twice daily. The study team obtained lesional scalp punch biopsies and peripheral blood from alopecia areata patients. About this clone itself: What it recognizes is unknown.

RNA extraction was followed by reverse transcription into cDNA, which acted as the sequencing template. Libraries were prepared by immunoSEQ multiplex PCR; TCRdb keeps only in-frame clonotypes and omits some of them. The sample has 90,000 to 150,000 clones, 53% seen once; the top ten hold approximately 0.46%. Germline V CDR1 and CDR2: SQVTM, ANQGSEA. V lost 4 bases to trimming and J lost 5 bases, with 21 bases between them. This CDR3 region has 15 residues. Study-wide findings and caveats: Under tofacitinib, fewer expanded CD8+ clones appeared among the top 100 scalp clones. Resident alphabeta T cells of normal skin are also sequenced in scalp samples.

The clonotype was recovered from a human donor with alopecia areata. This specimen was CD4+ T cells sorted from blood, taken at week 4, from a patient treated with tofacitinib. The chain carries TRBV29-1 and TRBJ2-7; TRBD2 might be the D (6 bases). This CDR3 reads CSVASSVGGWHEQYF. For the CDR3, the DNA is TGCAGCGTTGCCTCCTCCGTGGGGGGTTGGCACGAGCAGTACTTC.